This T cell receptor (beta chain) was sequenced during a study of regulatory T cells in long-lasting Graves disease. Arm-PCR of CDR3 regions and iRepertoire HTBI primers were used to build TCR beta libraries. Each CDR3 protein gets one entry after TCRdb re-called the multiplex PCR reads with MiXCR. The sample carries a few hundred thousand distinct CDR3 sequences, about a quarter recorded once. Time point noted: persistent/refractory GD, antithyroid drugs over 5 years with positive TRAb. PBMCs were the source of the RNA used for TCR sequencing. Trimming cost V 6 bases and J 3 bases, with 15 bases left between them. CDR3 size: 14 residues.

The sequences come from peripheral blood mononuclear cells (PBMCs), collected when the disease was refractory, from a patient treated with antithyroid drugs. This TCR came from a female donor with Graves disease. This rearrangement joins TRBV12-3 or TRBV12-4 to TRBJ2-7; D is undetermined. The CDR3 nucleotides read TGTGCCAGCAGCCGAAGAGTTCTGGGCTACGAGCAGTACTTC. Its translation is CASSRRVLGYEQYF.